These 2 T cell receptor beta chains originate from one sample sequenced in a study of OX40 agonist ivuxolimab in advanced cancers. Sequencing used immunoSEQ multiplex PCR; TCRdb keeps in-frame clones, though not all of them. The table lists about 77,000 clones, around 85% of them singletons. Sequences were derived from CD4+ or CD8+ T cells sorted from blood, sampled in a trial of the OX40 agonist ivuxolimab. The receptors stem from an adult with an advanced solid tumor such as melanoma, head and neck, liver or kidney cancer.

The V call is TRBV7-3, the J call TRBJ2-5; TRBD2 might be the D (5 bases). This CDR3 is built from 14 residues. Germline CDR1 reads SGHTA; CDR2 reads FQGTGA. V was clipped by 1 base and J by 4 bases, with 10 bases between them. The CDR3 nucleotides are TGTGCCAGCAGCTTAAACCAGGCGGGAGAGACCCAGTACTTC. This sequence encodes CASSLNQAGETQYF.

CDR3 nucleotide sequence: TGTGCCAGCAGCACTACGGCCAGCACCGAGCAGTACTTC. Translation gives CASSTTASTEQYF. The genes are TRBV7-2 and TRBJ2-7; D is ambiguous. Germline V gene data show CDR1 as SGHTA and CDR2 as FQGNSA. This CDR3 is built from 13 residues. With 5 bases removed from V and 6 bases from J, the gap between germline ends came to 14 bases. Drawing the rest from reference TRBV7-2 and TRBJ2-7, the complete variable domain is GAGVSQSPSNKVTEKGKDVELRCDPISGHTALYWYRQSLGQGLEFLIYFQGNSAPDKSGLPSDRFSAERTGGSVSTLTIQRTQQEDSAVYLCASSTTASTEQYFGPGTRLTVT.